The 18 T cell receptor beta chains below were found in one sample sequenced in a study of control samples from healthy donors and cancer patients. Clones were read by immunoSEQ multiplex PCR, and TCRdb kept only the in-frame ones, dropping some. The table has about 100,000 clones, less than 90% seen once; the top ten hold 18%. Sequenced: blood. The receptors shown here come from a woman between 45 and 60 years old in good health.

The rearrangement uses TRBV7-6 and TRBJ2-2, with 7 bases aligning to TRBD1. The CDR3 totals 16 residues. The V segment lost 5 bases and the J segment 6 bases; nucleotides outside the gene matches: 12. The germline gives CDR1 SGHVS, CDR2 FNYEAQ. CDR3 bases: TGTGCCAGCAGCCCGCTAGTGACAGGGTTTTCCGGGGAGCTGTTTTTT. Translated, it gives CASSPLVTGFSGELFF.

This chain links TRBV7-8 with TRBJ1-3, with a possible D match to TRBD1 (5 bases). The length of the CDR3 is 15 residues. V was cut by 9 bases and J by 0 bases, with 15 bases left in between. CDR1 is SGHVS and CDR2 is FQNEAQ in the germline V gene. CDR3 in amino acids: CASSRTLSSGNTIYF. CDR3 nucleotides: TGTGCCAGTTCGCGGACACTGAGCTCTGGAAACACCATATATTTT.

The V gene is TRBV27, the J gene TRBJ2-3; 10 nucleotides match TRBD2. This CDR3 is built from 15 residues. Trimming removed 6 bases from V and 4 bases from J; junction bases left unmatched: 7. The germline CDR1 and CDR2 sequences are MNHEY and SMNVEV (reference sequence). CDR3 DNA: TGTGCCAGCAGGTCGATGACTAGCGGGCCAGATACGCAGTATTTT. It is translated as CASRSMTSGPDTQYF.

The chain is built from TRBV4-3 and TRBJ1-3; no clear D gene. This CDR3 is built from 14 residues. Germline V gene sequence: CDR1 LGHNA, CDR2 YSLEER. V shed 1 base and J shed 7 bases, with 11 bases lying between them. CDR3 amino acids: CASSQVGRGNTIYF. The DNA of the CDR3 is TGCGCCAGCAGCCAAGTTGGGCGAGGGAACACCATATATTTT.

The V gene is TRBV7-2, the J gene TRBJ2-3; D is unresolved. Between the trimmed V and J ends, which lost 5 bases and 0 bases, there was a span of 3 bases. CDR1 is SGHTA, CDR2 FQGNSA, per germline. The CDR3 length is 12 residues. CDR3 protein: CASSRSTDTQYF. The CDR3 region has the DNA TGTGCCAGCAGCAGAAGCACAGATACGCAGTATTTT.

The chain couples TRBV18 to TRBJ2-1; 10 nucleotides align to TRBD2. Germline V CDR1 and CDR2: KGHSH, LQKENI. This CDR3 contains 15 residues. V was pared by 4 bases and J by 6 bases, with 6 bases of the junction left unmatched. The CDR3 protein is CASSLRTSGANEQFF. Here the CDR3 DNA reads TGTGCCAGCTCACTCAGGACTAGCGGAGCCAATGAGCAGTTCTTC.

This clone is termed medium-sized (0.01 to 0.1%). The V call is TRBV19, the J call TRBJ2-1; D ambiguous. This CDR3 has 12 amino acids. V lost 2 bases and J lost 7, with 6 bases in between. Germline V gene sequence: CDR1 LNHDA, CDR2 SQIVND (reference sequence). CDR3 bases: TGTGCCAGTAGTATATCCCTGAATGAGCAGTTCTTC. Encoded protein: CASSISLNEQFF.

V gene TRBV2 combines with J gene TRBJ2-7, with 10 bases identical to TRBD2. V dropped 4 bases and J dropped 2; count of bases not matched to a gene: 29. Germline CDR1 is SNHLY and CDR2 is FYNNEI. The CDR3 spans 23 residues. The CDR3 reads CASSGDLRSTASGGPRWTYEQYF. The CDR3 DNA sequence: TGTGCCAGCAGTGGGGACCTGAGGAGCACGGCTAGCGGGGGTCCTCGTTGGACCTACGAGCAGTACTTC. The full variable domain, in which reference TRBV2 and TRBJ2-7 provide the parts outside the CDR3, is EPEVTQTPSHQVTQMGQEVILRCVPISNHLYFYWYRQILGQKVEFLVSFYNNEISEKSEIFDDQFSVERPDGSNFTLKIRSTKLEDSAMYFCASSGDLRSTASGGPRWTYEQYFGPGTRLTVT.

The chain combines TRBV19 with TRBJ1-2, with a possible D match to TRBD1 (5 bases). The CDR3 is 13 residues long. The germline V gene encodes CDR1 LNHDA and CDR2 SQIVND (reference sequence). Trimming removed 1 base at V and 7 bases at J, with 10 bases between. CDR3 coding DNA: TGTGCCAGTAGTATAGTAGCCAGGGCTGGCTACACCTTC. Translation gives CASSIVARAGYTF.

This chain joins TRBV2 and TRBJ2-7, with TRBD1 matching 8 bases. Germline CDR1 is SNHLY and CDR2 is FYNNEI. The ends lost 1 base at V and 6 bases at J; junction bases unmatched: 8. The CDR3 is 15 amino acids. CDR3: CASSEEGQGAFEQYF. CDR3 nucleotides: TGTGCCAGCAGTGAAGAGGGGCAGGGGGCATTCGAGCAGTACTTC.

The chain has TRBV4-3 and TRBJ2-1; the D call may be TRBD1 or TRBD2 (5 bases each). Trimming shortened V by 0 bases and J by 11 bases, and 14 bases separated the two germline ends. The CDR3 length is 14 residues. Germline CDR1 LGHNA, CDR2 YSLEER. This CDR3 is CASSQDWDPIKQFF. For the CDR3, the DNA is TGCGCCAGCAGCCAAGATTGGGACCCCATTAAGCAGTTCTTC.

This clone has a handful of counts. The V and J genes are TRBV7-8 and TRBJ1-2; possibly TRBD1 for D (6 bases). CDR1 is SGHVS, CDR2 FQNEAQ, per germline. Trimming removed 5 bases at V and 0 bases at J, with 10 bases between. The length of the CDR3 is 14 residues. For the CDR3, the DNA is TGTGCCAGCAGCCCCGGACAGCCTAACTATGGCTACACCTTC. Protein: CASSPGQPNYGYTF. The full variable domain, in which reference TRBV7-8 and TRBJ1-2 provide the parts outside the CDR3, is GAGVSQSPRYKVAKRGQDVALRCDPISGHVSLFWYQQALGQGPEFLTYFQNEAQLDKSGLPSDRFFAERPEGSVSTLKIQRTQQEDSAVYLCASSPGQPNYGYTFGSGTRLTVV.

The V call is TRBV7-9, the J call TRBJ2-2; D may be TRBD1 (7 bases). Trimming took 8 bases from V and 6 from J, leaving 16 bases between them. The CDR3 has 14 amino acids. Germline CDR1 is SEHNR and CDR2 is FQNEAQ (reference sequence). The CDR3 loop is CASGGTVRAGELFF. The CDR3 DNA sequence: TGTGCCAGCGGGGGGACAGTACGGGCCGGGGAGCTGTTTTTT. Variable domain in full (rest from reference TRBV7-9 and TRBJ2-2): DTGVSQNPRHKITKRGQNVTFRCDPISEHNRLYWYRQTLGQGPEFLTYFQNEAQLEKSRLLSDRFSAERPKGSFSTLEIQRTEQGDSAMYLCASGGTVRAGELFFGEGSRLTVL.

The chain carries TRBV12-3 or TRBV12-4 and TRBJ2-1; 13 bases agree with TRBD2. J gave up 6 bases and V 8 bases, and 1 base lay outside the gene matches. This CDR3 is 13 amino acids long. This chain's CDR3 is CASGLAGVNEQFF. The CDR3 nucleotides are TGTGCCAGCGGACTAGCGGGAGTCAATGAGCAGTTCTTC.

The chain is built from TRBV28 and TRBJ2-1, with D perhaps TRBD2 (6 bases). V was cut by 6 bases and J by 0 bases, with 12 bases left in between. This CDR3 has 15 residues. The germline CDR1 and CDR2 sequences are MDHEN and SYDVKM. CDR3: CASSSSGRSYNEQFF. Here the CDR3 DNA reads TGTGCCAGCAGCTCCAGCGGGCGCTCCTACAATGAGCAGTTCTTC. Complete variable domain (other parts from reference TRBV28 and TRBJ2-1): DVKVTQSSRYLVKRTGEKVFLECVQDMDHENMFWYRQDPGLGLRLIYFSYDVKMKEKGDIPEGYSVSREKKERFSLILESASTNQTSMYLCASSSSGRSYNEQFFGPGTRLTVL.

Concerning this clone itself: The same CDR3 is also encoded by other DNA sequences in this sample. The V call is TRBV11-3, the J call TRBJ1-1, with D unclear. The CDR3 covers 13 residues. Per the germline V gene, CDR1 is SGHNT and CDR2 is YENEEA. V dropped 0 bases and J dropped 5 bases, with 7 bases sitting between them. The DNA of the CDR3 is TGTGCCAGCAGCTTAGACAGAAGAACTGAAGCTTTCTTT. Its translation: CASSLDRRTEAFF. Full variable domain (rest looked up from reference TRBV11-3 and TRBJ1-1): EAGVVQSPRYKIIEKKQPVAFWCNPISGHNTLYWYLQNLGQGPELLIRYENEEAVDDSQLPKDRFSAERLKGVDSTLKIQPAELGDSAVYLCASSLDRRTEAFFGQGTRLTVV.

V and J are TRBV5-1 and TRBJ1-3; the D gene is possibly TRBD1 (5 bases). Germline assignment: CDR1 SGHRS and CDR2 YFSETQ. V lost 4 bases and J lost 4, with 15 bases in between. This CDR3 contains 15 residues. CDR3 bases: TGCGCCAGCAGCGTCGGGGGGTCGGACGGAAACACCATATATTTT. Its protein product is CASSVGGSDGNTIYF.

CDR3 DNA: TGTGCCACCAGCAAAGGGAAGGGGGGGCCGCAAGAGACCCAGTACTTC. This translates into CATSKGKGGPQETQYF. This rearrangement joins TRBV15 to TRBJ2-5, with a weak D call TRBD2 (7 bases). CDR3 size: 16 residues. Trimming shortened V by 4 bases and J by 2 bases, and 17 bases separated the two germline ends. Germline values: CDR1 LNHNV, CDR2 YYDKDF (reference sequence). Full variable domain (rest looked up from reference TRBV15 and TRBJ2-5): DAMVIQNPRYQVTQFGKPVTLSCSQTLNHNVMYWYQQKSSQAPKLLFHYYDKDFNNEADTPDNFQSRRPNTSFCFLDIRSPGLGDTAMYLCATSKGKGGPQETQYFGPGTRLLVL.